These T cell receptor beta chains were read from a single sample in a study of T cells in Graves' hyperthyroidism and ophthalmopathy. TCRdb analysed the multiplex PCR reads with MiXCR anew, one entry per CDR3 protein. The table shows about 760,000 distinct CDR3 sequences, with under 45% occurring only once. The sequenced sample was blood. These receptors were obtained from a woman aged 40 to 49 with Graves' hyperthyroidism. Both conserved end residues are part of each CDR3. The D gene is left open where the match is weak. Only some rows state a clone size, as once, few, many or a class for expanded clones.

D: .; size: .; V: TRBV29-1; J: TRBJ2-3; DNA: TGCAGCGTTGTCCCAGTCGAGATAAGCACAGATACGCAGTATTTT; CDR3: CSVVPVEISTDTQYF
D: TRBD1; size: many; V: TRBV2; J: TRBJ1-5; DNA: TGTGCCAGTGTAGGCGGCAGGGGGGACAATCAGCCCCAGCATTTT; CDR3: CASVGGRGDNQPQHF
D: TRBD1; size: .; V: TRBV6-6; J: TRBJ1-1; DNA: TGTGCCAGCAGTCCCCAGGGGGCCCCGGCTGAAGCTTTCTTT; CDR3: CASSPQGAPAEAFF
D: TRBD1; size: many; V: TRBV2; J: TRBJ2-7; DNA: TGTGCCAGCAGTTGGGACAGCTTCTACGAGCAGTACTTC; CDR3: CASSWDSFYEQYF
D: TRBD1; size: .; V: TRBV9; J: TRBJ1-6; DNA: TGTGCCAGCAGCGTATCCGGGACAGAAAATTCACCCCTCCACTTT; CDR3: CASSVSGTENSPLHF
D: .; size: .; V: TRBV6-1; J: TRBJ1-1; DNA: TGTGCCAGCAGTCGAGCTCGTAACAGGGTGAACACTGAAGCTTTCTTT; CDR3: CASSRARNRVNTEAFF
D: .; size: once; V: TRBV20-1; J: TRBJ2-3; DNA: TGCAGTGCTAGAGAGCAGGGGTATAGCACAGATACGCAGTATTTT; CDR3: CSAREQGYSTDTQYF
D: .; size: .; V: TRBV3-1; J: TRBJ2-7; DNA: TGTGCCAGCAGCCGAGCCTGGGGCTACGAGCAGTACTTC; CDR3: CASSRAWGYEQYF
D: .; size: many; V: TRBV6-5; J: TRBJ2-7; DNA: TGTGCCAGCAGTTACTCGGCAGGCCGGTTTTACGAGCAGTACTTC; CDR3: CASSYSAGRFYEQYF
D: .; size: .; V: TRBV12-3/TRBV12-4; J: TRBJ2-7; DNA: TGTGCCAGCAGTTTTCACAGGCTGGCCCGCTACGAGCAGTACTTC; CDR3: CASSFHRLARYEQYF
D: TRBD1; size: many; V: TRBV3-1; J: TRBJ1-1; DNA: TGTGCCAGCAGCCAAGTCTCCGGGACAGGGAATTTCTTT; CDR3: CASSQVSGTGNFF
D: .; size: many; V: TRBV7-9; J: TRBJ2-2; DNA: TGTGCCAGCAGCATAGACAGTAACACCGGGGAGCTGTTTTTT; CDR3: CASSIDSNTGELFF
D: .; size: few; V: TRBV6-5; J: TRBJ1-2; DNA: TGTGCCAGCGGGGGACCAAGAGAAATGAACTATGGCTACACCTTC; CDR3: CASGGPREMNYGYTF
D: .; size: many; V: TRBV29-1; J: TRBJ1-2; DNA: TGCAGCGCCGTCCAGGAATCCTTGGGGGGCTACACCTTC; CDR3: CSAVQESLGGYTF
D: .; size: few; V: TRBV7-9; J: TRBJ2-7; DNA: TGTGCCAGCAGCCTTATTGAAAGCGCCTACGAGCAGTACTTC; CDR3: CASSLIESAYEQYF
D: .; size: .; V: TRBV7-2; J: TRBJ2-1; DNA: TGTGCCAGCAGCTTAGAATCGGGATTGCCCTACAATGAGCAGTTCTTC; CDR3: CASSLESGLPYNEQFF
D: TRBD1; size: few; V: TRBV6-2/TRBV6-3; J: TRBJ1-1; DNA: TGTGCCAGCCTAGGCCCCTCAGGGGGGAACACTGAAGCTTTCTTT; CDR3: CASLGPSGGNTEAFF
D: .; size: many; V: TRBV15; J: TRBJ2-7; DNA: TGTGCCACCAGCAGAGATTTACCGACCGGCGAGCAGTACTTC; CDR3: CATSRDLPTGEQYF
D: .; size: .; V: TRBV5-1; J: TRBJ2-2; DNA: TGCGCCAGCAGCTTGGATTTGCAGGGGATGGGGGAGCTGTTTTTT; CDR3: CASSLDLQGMGELFF
D: TRBD1; size: many; V: TRBV7-9; J: TRBJ1-6; DNA: TGTGCCAGCAGCTTAGTCCGACAGGGGTTTAATTCACCCCTCCACTTT; CDR3: CASSLVRQGFNSPLHF
D: TRBD2; size: .; V: TRBV7-8; J: TRBJ2-1; DNA: TGTGCCAGCAGCTTTTATGGGCGACTAGCGGGGGCCAAGAGGGGATACAATGAGCAGTTCTTC; CDR3: CASSFYGRLAGAKRGYNEQFF
D: TRBD1; size: once; V: TRBV10-3; J: TRBJ1-2; DNA: TGTGCCATCACCTCGGACAGGGATGGCTACACCTTC; CDR3: CAITSDRDGYTF
D: .; size: .; V: TRBV2; J: TRBJ2-1; DNA: TGTGCCAGCAGTGATCACGCGCGGGCGGGGAATGAGCAGTTCTTC; CDR3: CASSDHARAGNEQFF
D: .; size: few; V: TRBV3-1; J: TRBJ1-2; DNA: TGTGCCAGCACGCCAGGGTATGCACTCTCGGAAGGCTACACCTTC; CDR3: CASTPGYALSEGYTF
D: TRBD1; size: once; V: TRBV20-1; J: TRBJ1-2; DNA: TGCAGTGCTAGACTATGGGGACAGGGGGGTTATGGCTACACCTTC; CDR3: CSARLWGQGGYGYTF
D: .; size: .; V: TRBV2; J: TRBJ2-5; DNA: TGTGCCAGCAGTGAAGCCGGCGTGAGAGTAATAGAGACCCAGTACTTC; CDR3: CASSEAGVRVIETQYF
D: .; size: few; V: TRBV2; J: TRBJ2-5; DNA: TGTGCCAGCACTCAACAGGGATCCCAAGAGACCCAGTACTTC; CDR3: CASTQQGSQETQYF
D: .; size: few; V: TRBV12-3/TRBV12-4; J: TRBJ1-1; DNA: TGTGCCAGCAGCCCTGAACCCCAGCGGAACACTGAAGCTTTCTTT; CDR3: CASSPEPQRNTEAFF
D: TRBD2; size: few; V: TRBV5-1; J: TRBJ2-7; DNA: TGCGCCAGCAGCCTAGGAGGGGCGACTAGCGGGAACCACGAGCAGTACTTC; CDR3: CASSLGGATSGNHEQYF
D: .; size: .; V: TRBV7-2; J: TRBJ2-5; DNA: TGTGCCAGCAGTTTTGAGGGAAGGACCCAGTACTTC; CDR3: CASSFEGRTQYF
D: .; size: .; V: TRBV4-3; J: TRBJ1-1; DNA: TGCGCCAGCAGCCAAGGGTTGGCTGCGATAGTGAACACTGAAGCTTTCTTT; CDR3: CASSQGLAAIVNTEAFF
D: .; size: .; V: TRBV10-3; J: TRBJ2-7; DNA: TGTGCCATCAGCGGGAAGGTTAGGGGGTACGAGCAGTACTTC; CDR3: CAISGKVRGYEQYF
D: .; size: few; V: TRBV12-3/TRBV12-4; J: TRBJ2-2; DNA: TGTGCCAGCAGTTTCGCGGCAGATGGGGACACCGGGGAGCTGTTTTTT; CDR3: CASSFAADGDTGELFF
D: .; size: few; V: TRBV10-3; J: TRBJ1-2; DNA: TGTGCCAGCAGTGAGGGATTTCTACTAAGGAATGGCTACACCTTC; CDR3: CASSEGFLLRNGYTF
D: TRBD2; size: many; V: TRBV10-2; J: TRBJ2-7; DNA: TGCGCCAGCAGAGACCTGACTAGCGGGTTCCACGAGCAGTACTTC; CDR3: CASRDLTSGFHEQYF
D: .; size: few; V: TRBV27; J: TRBJ1-2; DNA: TGTGCCAGCAGTTTTACGGGGTCTCATGGCTACACCTTC; CDR3: CASSFTGSHGYTF
D: .; size: .; V: TRBV4-3; J: TRBJ2-2; DNA: TGCGCCAGCAGCCATAATGGCAGGGACGCCGGGGAGCTGTTTTTT; CDR3: CASSHNGRDAGELFF
D: .; size: few; V: TRBV7-9; J: TRBJ2-7; DNA: TGTGCCAGCAGCAACTTTGACAGGAACCCCTACGAGCAGTACTTC; CDR3: CASSNFDRNPYEQYF
D: .; size: many; V: TRBV6-5; J: TRBJ2-7; DNA: TGTGCCACCAATCCGAGTGAAAGCTACGAGCAGTACTTC; CDR3: CATNPSESYEQYF
D: .; size: .; V: TRBV7-8; J: TRBJ2-1; DNA: TGTGCCAGCAGCCGATTTTTGCGGGTGACCTACAATGAGCAGTTCTTC; CDR3: CASSRFLRVTYNEQFF
D: .; size: few; V: TRBV7-2; J: TRBJ1-5; DNA: TGTGCCAGCAGCCAGTCAGTAAGCAATCAGCCCCAGCATTTT; CDR3: CASSQSVSNQPQHF
D: TRBD1; size: few; V: TRBV6-6; J: TRBJ1-1; DNA: TGTGCCACCAAAAACGTTGGACAGGGGGGCACTGAAGCTTTCTTT; CDR3: CATKNVGQGGTEAFF
D: .; size: many; V: TRBV7-9; J: TRBJ1-2; DNA: TGTGCCAGCAGCTCGCAAACATCGGGGTACTGCACCTTC; CDR3: CASSSQTSGYCTF
D: .; size: many; V: TRBV9; J: TRBJ1-1; DNA: TGTGCCAGCAGCGTAGGACAGCCCAACACTGAAGCTTTCTTT; CDR3: CASSVGQPNTEAFF
D: TRBD1; size: .; V: TRBV5-1; J: TRBJ2-7; DNA: TGCGCCAGCAGCCGCCACGACAGGGGGCAGGAGCAGTACTTC; CDR3: CASSRHDRGQEQYF
D: .; size: .; V: TRBV29-1; J: TRBJ2-7; DNA: TGCAGCGTTGAAGATACGGCCGGGTACGAGCAGTACTTC; CDR3: CSVEDTAGYEQYF
D: .; size: .; V: TRBV20-1; J: TRBJ2-1; DNA: TGCAGTGCTTCACAGGGATATGAGCAGTTCTTC; CDR3: CSASQGYEQFF
D: TRBD1; size: few; V: TRBV9; J: TRBJ2-2; DNA: TGTGCCAGCAGCGTAGTTGGGACAGGGGCGGCCGGGGAGCTGTTTTTT; CDR3: CASSVVGTGAAGELFF
D: TRBD1; size: many; V: TRBV7-9; J: TRBJ1-4; DNA: TGTGCCAGCAGCAGGGACAGGGGGCCTGAAAAACTGTTTTTT; CDR3: CASSRDRGPEKLFF
D: .; size: .; V: TRBV25-1; J: TRBJ1-2; DNA: TGTGCCAGCTCCCGACGGACCCTGGGCTCTAACTATGGCTACACCTTC; CDR3: CASSRRTLGSNYGYTF
D: .; size: few; V: TRBV6-6; J: TRBJ1-2; DNA: TGTGCCAGCAGTTACAGTTTGGGGGGTAGCTATGGCTACACCTTC; CDR3: CASSYSLGGSYGYTF
D: .; size: .; V: TRBV5-1; J: TRBJ2-7; DNA: TGCGCCAGCAGCTTGATGGGGGGCCCTGCGTTAGGCGAGCAGTACTTC; CDR3: CASSLMGGPALGEQYF
D: .; size: few; V: TRBV4-3; J: TRBJ2-7; DNA: TGCGCCAGCAGCCCGGATGAGAGGCCCTACGAGCAGTACTTC; CDR3: CASSPDERPYEQYF